These 26 T cell receptor beta chains were sequenced from one sample in a study of cytomegalovirus exposure and HLA in healthy donors. PCR used 60 Vbeta primers and 13 Jbeta primers. The method was immunoSEQ multiplex PCR; TCRdb's version includes in-frame clones alone and lacks a portion of them. The sample table includes approximately 72,000 clones. Sequencing was performed on PBMCs. The receptors originated from a man between 35 and 55 years old in good health and CMV-seronegative.

The rearrangement joins TRBV5-1 to TRBJ1-6; D ambiguous. Germline V gives CDR1 SGHRS, CDR2 YFSETQ. There are 15 residues in the CDR3. V lost 0 bases and J lost 6, with 10 bases in between. For the CDR3, the DNA is TGCGCCAGCAGCTTGGCCGGTATCTTTAATTCACCCCTCCACTTT. This translates into CASSLAGIFNSPLHF.

V is TRBV13 and J is TRBJ1-2; 8 positions match TRBD1. In germline, CDR1 is PRHDT, CDR2 FYEKMQ (reference sequence). This CDR3 is 12 amino acids long. J gave up 8 bases and V 5 bases, and 4 bases lay outside the gene matches. The CDR3, as DNA: TGTGCCAGCAGCCCCTCAGGGGGCGGCTACACCTTC. It translates to CASSPSGGGYTF.

This CDR3 reads CASSLTYNSPLHF. The CDR3 DNA reads TGTGCCAGCAGCTTGACTTATAATTCACCCCTCCACTTT. The chain combines TRBV5-4 with TRBJ1-6; no firm D call. Germline V gene lookup returns CDR1 SGHNT and CDR2 YYREEE (reference sequence). The CDR3 runs to 13 residues. V lost 1 base, J lost 4 bases, and 3 bases lay in between.

The chain has TRBV4-2 and TRBJ1-2; 10 nucleotides agree with TRBD1. Germline loops: CDR1 LGHNA, CDR2 YNFKEQ. This CDR3 is built from 18 residues. The trim removed 0 bases at V and 5 bases at J, leaving 12 bases unmatched. The chain's CDR3 is CASSQEAGGTGEEYGYTF. CDR3 in DNA: TGTGCCAGCAGCCAAGAGGCTGGCGGGACAGGGGAGGAGTATGGCTACACCTTC.

A note on this clone: Other DNA sequences in this sample translate to the same CDR3. V usage is TRBV5-1 and J usage is TRBJ2-3; possible D gene TRBD1, 6 bases. Germline lookup yields CDR1 SGHRS and CDR2 YFSETQ. Trimming pared 0 bases from V and 0 bases from J, leaving 11 bases between. This CDR3 contains 16 residues. CDR3 coding DNA: TGCGCCAGCAGCTTGGCTGGTCAGGGGAGCACAGATACGCAGTATTTT. Its translation: CASSLAGQGSTDTQYF.

This chain's CDR3 is CASSPRAGDLSGNTIYF. DNA for the CDR3: TGCGCCAGCAGCCCCCGTGCGGGGGATCTGTCTGGAAACACCATATATTTT. The chain uses TRBV4-1 and TRBJ1-3, with D perhaps matching TRBD1 (5 bases). V gave up 4 bases and J gave up 1 base, with 17 bases separating them. In germline, CDR1 is MGHRA, CDR2 YSYEKL. This CDR3 spans 17 amino acids.

J is TRBJ1-5 and V is TRBV6-1; TRBD1 matches 9 bases. CDR1 MNHNS and CDR2 SASEGT come from the germline V gene. Losses at the gene ends were 5 bases for V and 5 bases for J; bases not matched to a gene: 4. The CDR3 consists of 14 residues. CDR3 in DNA: TGTGCCAGCAGTCAGACAGGGGGTTATCAGCCCCAGCATTTT. It specifies CASSQTGGYQPQHF.

The rearrangement links TRBV28 to TRBJ1-5; TRBD1 agrees at 9 bases. The CDR3 is made up of 17 amino acids. Unmatched junction bases numbered 12, after V lost 3 bases and J lost 6 bases. Germline assignment: CDR1 MDHEN and CDR2 SYDVKM. The CDR3 here is CASSFRLTGTGIQPQHF. CDR3 bases: TGTGCCAGCAGTTTCCGATTAACCGGGACAGGGATTCAGCCCCAGCATTTT.

The V and J genes are TRBV7-9 and TRBJ2-3, with 9 bases that match TRBD1. The V and J ends lost 3 bases and 14 bases, in that order; junction bases with no gene match: 6. The V gene's germline CDR1 is SEHNR and CDR2 FQNEAQ (reference sequence). The CDR3 extends over 12 amino acids. CDR3 sequence reads: CASSFTPGQGYF. For the CDR3, the DNA is TGTGCCAGCAGCTTTACCCCGGGACAGGGGTATTTT.

The chain is built from TRBV29-1 and TRBJ2-7; TRBD1 agrees at 9 bases. Germline trimming cut 6 bases from V and 4 bases from J; bases unmatched to any gene: 7. The CDR3 spans 13 residues. CDR1 SQVTM and CDR2 ANQGSEA come from the germline V gene. The CDR3 region has the DNA TGCAGCGTCAAACAGGGGGCTTTGTACGAGCAGTACTTC. Its protein product is CSVKQGALYEQYF.

This rearrangement joins TRBV14 to TRBJ1-1; no firm D call. V was clipped by 1 base and J by 0 bases, with 3 bases between them. This CDR3 has 13 residues. From germline, CDR1 is SGHDN and CDR2 FVKESK. The CDR3 region has the DNA TGTGCCAGCAGCCAAGCTTTGAACACTGAAGCTTTCTTT. As protein: CASSQALNTEAFF. The entire variable domain, with the rest obtained from reference TRBV14 and TRBJ1-1, is as follows: EAGVTQFPSHSVIEKGQTVTLRCDPISGHDNLYWYRRVMGKEIKFLLHFVKESKQDESGMPNNRFLAERTGGTYSTLKVQPAELEDSGVYFCASSQALNTEAFFGQGTRLTVV.

The chain is built from TRBV7-2 and TRBJ1-1; 8 bases map to TRBD1. CDR1 and CDR2 (germline): SGHTA, FQGNSA. The length of the CDR3 is 14 residues. V lost 3 bases to trimming and J lost 0 bases; unmatched junction nucleotides: 0. CDR3 DNA: TGTGCCAGCAGCTTCAGGGGGCTGAACACTGAAGCTTTCTTT. Its protein is CASSFRGLNTEAFF.

V and J are TRBV29-1 and TRBJ2-5; D might be TRBD1 (5 bases). The CDR3 loop spans 11 amino acids. The germline V gene has CDR1 SQVTM and CDR2 ANQGSEA. Trimming shortened V by 7 bases and J by 9 bases, and 15 bases separated the two germline ends. CDR3 sequence reads: CSGRQQGAQYF. The CDR3 DNA reads TGCAGCGGTCGACAGCAAGGGGCCCAGTACTTC.

The V and J genes are TRBV28 and TRBJ2-1, with TRBD2 matching 8 bases. V lost 2 bases to trimming and J lost 5 bases; unmatched junction nucleotides: 5. The CDR3 has 15 residues. Germline values: CDR1 MDHEN, CDR2 SYDVKM. The CDR3 DNA reads TGTGCCAGCAGTTTAGGACTAGCCGGGAACAATGAGCAGTTCTTC. Protein sequence: CASSLGLAGNNEQFF.

The chain employs TRBV5-1 and TRBJ2-7; 10 bases line up with TRBD1. Per the germline V gene, CDR1 is SGHRS and CDR2 is YFSETQ. The J segment lost 5 bases and the V segment lost 2 bases, leaving 4 bases of the junction unmatched. The CDR3 runs 14 residues. CDR3 protein: CASSFRGQGDEQYF. CDR3 coding DNA: TGCGCCAGCAGCTTCCGCGGACAGGGGGACGAGCAGTACTTC.

This chain links TRBV2 with TRBJ1-2; no clear D. V lost 7 bases, J lost 0 bases, and 15 bases lay in between. CDR1 and CDR2 from the germline V gene are SNHLY and FYNNEI. The CDR3 runs to 15 residues. For the CDR3, the DNA is TGTGCCAGCACTTCCGGGAGACAAACTAACTATGGCTACACCTTC. Translated: CASTSGRQTNYGYTF.

The chain links TRBV30 to TRBJ1-6; 7 positions agree with TRBD1. J lost 14 bases, V lost 2 bases, and 15 bases had no gene match. Germline V lookup: CDR1 GTSNPN, CDR2 SVGIG (reference sequence). The CDR3 has 15 residues. The CDR3 here is CAWSLQTGRSRTLHF. CDR3 sequence (DNA): TGTGCCTGGAGTCTCCAGACAGGGCGTTCGAGAACCCTCCACTTT.

V and J are TRBV27 and TRBJ1-5; the match to TRBD1 covers 8 bases. After removal of 5 bases from V and 7 bases from J, the junction contained 7 bases not matched to a gene. Looked up from germline, CDR1 is MNHEY and CDR2 is SMNVEV (reference sequence). The CDR3 consists of 14 residues. The CDR3 here is CASSETGGNQPQHF. For the CDR3, the DNA is TGTGCCAGCAGTGAAACAGGGGGGAACCAGCCCCAGCATTTT.

CDR3 sequence reads: CASSTARAVTYEQYF. The CDR3 nucleotides read TGTGCCTCCTCCACTGCGAGAGCGGTTACCTACGAGCAGTACTTC. The rearrangement uses TRBV28 and TRBJ2-7; D may be TRBD2 (5 bases). CDR1 is MDHEN, CDR2 SYDVKM, per germline. Trimming took off 11 bases at V and 2 bases at J, with 22 bases between the two ends. CDR3 length equals 15 residues.

V gene TRBV7-9 combines with J gene TRBJ1-1, with 7 positions matching TRBD1. The junction had 6 bases not matched to a gene; V was cut back by 10 bases and J by 1 base. Germline assignment: CDR1 SEHNR and CDR2 FQNEAQ (reference sequence). The CDR3 spans 13 residues. This CDR3 is CATAGQPNTEAFF. The CDR3 DNA follows: TGTGCCACCGCGGGACAGCCGAACACTGAAGCTTTCTTT.

The chain employs TRBV7-2 and TRBJ2-7; 9 nucleotides match TRBD1. This CDR3 is 14 amino acids long. Trimming removed 4 bases from V and 4 bases from J; junction bases left unmatched: 5. Germline lookup yields CDR1 SGHTA and CDR2 FQGNSA. This chain's CDR3 is CASSSVDRGYEQYF. The CDR3 region has the DNA TGTGCCAGCAGCTCCGTTGACAGGGGGTACGAGCAGTACTTC. Filled out from reference TRBV7-2 and TRBJ2-7, the complete variable domain reads GAGVSQSPSNKVTEKGKDVELRCDPISGHTALYWYRQSLGQGLEFLIYFQGNSAPDKSGLPSDRFSAERTGGSVSTLTIQRTQQEDSAVYLCASSSVDRGYEQYFGPGTRLTVT.

This chain links TRBV4-1 with TRBJ1-1, with TRBD1 matching 8 bases. Germline loops: CDR1 MGHRA, CDR2 YSYEKL. CDR3 length equals 15 residues. After removal of 4 bases from V and 6 bases from J, the junction contained 10 bases not matched to a gene. The CDR3 DNA is TGCGCCAGCAGCCGTACCGGGACAGGAGTACCTGAAGCTTTCTTT. Translated, it gives CASSRTGTGVPEAFF.

The chain joins TRBV9 to TRBJ1-5; no reliable D call. The CDR3 covers 15 residues. CDR1 and CDR2 (germline): SGDLS, YYNGEE. Trimming stripped 0 bases from V and 1 base from J, with 8 bases between. The CDR3, as DNA: TGTGCCAGCAGCGTAGCCGGGTTGAGCAATCAGCCCCAGCATTTT. The encoded protein is CASSVAGLSNQPQHF.

The chain combines TRBV7-2 with TRBJ1-5, with 8 bases fitting TRBD1. This CDR3 spans 15 amino acids. Losses at the gene ends were 5 bases for V and 5 bases for J; bases not matched to a gene: 8. Germline V gene lookup returns CDR1 SGHTA and CDR2 FQGNSA. CDR3 nucleotides: TGTGCCAGCAGCGACGGAGGACAGGGCCATCAGCCCCAGCATTTT. Translating it yields CASSDGGQGHQPQHF.

The genes are TRBV28 and TRBJ2-5; 7 bases are shared with TRBD2. The germline gives CDR1 MDHEN, CDR2 SYDVKM. Trimming took 8 bases from V and 0 from J; bases not matched to a gene: 12. This CDR3 region has 16 residues. The CDR3 loop is CASGGTSALYQETQYF. CDR3 DNA sequence: TGTGCCAGCGGGGGTACTAGCGCGTTATACCAAGAGACCCAGTACTTC.

The V gene is TRBV9, the J gene TRBJ2-2; tentatively, D is TRBD2 (6 bases). Germline-derived CDR1 and CDR2 are SGDLS and YYNGEE. Trimming left V 0 bases short and J 2 bases short, with 11 bases between. This CDR3 has 16 amino acids. CDR3 in DNA: TGTGCCAGCAGCGTAGCGGACGGGAGTAACACCGGGGAGCTGTTTTTT. Protein sequence: CASSVADGSNTGELFF.